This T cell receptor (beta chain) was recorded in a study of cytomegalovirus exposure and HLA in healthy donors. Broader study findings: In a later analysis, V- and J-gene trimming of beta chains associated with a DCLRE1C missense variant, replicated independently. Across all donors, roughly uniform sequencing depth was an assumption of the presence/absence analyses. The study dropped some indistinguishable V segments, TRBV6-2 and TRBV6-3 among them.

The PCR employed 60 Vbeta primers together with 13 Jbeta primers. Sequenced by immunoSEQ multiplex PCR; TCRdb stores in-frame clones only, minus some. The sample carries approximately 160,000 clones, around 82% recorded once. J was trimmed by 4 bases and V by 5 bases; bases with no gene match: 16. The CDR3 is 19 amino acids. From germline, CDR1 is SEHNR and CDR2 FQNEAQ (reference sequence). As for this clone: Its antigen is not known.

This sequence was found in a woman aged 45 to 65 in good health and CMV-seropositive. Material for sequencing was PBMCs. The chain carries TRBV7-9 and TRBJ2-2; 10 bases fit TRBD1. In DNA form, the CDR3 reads TGTGCCAGCAGCACTCCGGGACAGGGGAACTCGGAGGTCACCGGGGAGCTGTTTTTT. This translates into CASSTPGQGNSEVTGELFF.